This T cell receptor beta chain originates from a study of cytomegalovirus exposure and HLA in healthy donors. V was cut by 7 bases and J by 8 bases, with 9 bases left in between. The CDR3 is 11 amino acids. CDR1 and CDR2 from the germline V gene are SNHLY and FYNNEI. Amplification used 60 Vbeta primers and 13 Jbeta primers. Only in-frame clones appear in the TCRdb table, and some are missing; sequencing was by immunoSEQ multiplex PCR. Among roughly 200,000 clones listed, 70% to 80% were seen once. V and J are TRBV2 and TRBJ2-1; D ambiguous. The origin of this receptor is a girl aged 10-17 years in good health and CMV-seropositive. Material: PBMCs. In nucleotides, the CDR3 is TGTGCCAGCAAGAGGTACGATGAGCAGTTCTTC. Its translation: CASKRYDEQFF.